Following are 14 T cell receptor beta chains from one sample sequenced in a study of shared clonotypes between healthy human individuals (TCRdb year 2020). Library preparation used the immunoSEQ multiplex PCR assay. TCRdb's version of the immuneACCESS table is confined to in-frame rearrangements and falls short of the full clone set. An unresolved V gene accounts for under half of the shortfall where checked; the remainder is of unknown origin. The sample table shows some 2.1 million clones, and 85% to 95% are seen once. The top ten hold approximately 0.13% of the sample. What was sequenced was naive CD4+ T cells sorted from blood. Interpreted using the paper, the cell subset or site label stands for: CD45RA+ positively selected. All receptors come from a man aged 18 to 29 in good health.

The CDR3 DNA follows: TGTGCCAGTCGACAGGGAGGCTTAAATTCACCCCTCCACTTT. Protein product: CASRQGGLNSPLHF. V is TRBV6-1 and J is TRBJ1-6; 7 bases match TRBD1. Per the germline V gene, CDR1 is MNHNS and CDR2 is SASEGT. V was pared by 9 bases and J by 7 bases, with 9 bases of the junction left unmatched. The CDR3 is 14 residues long.

This rearrangement joins TRBV7-9 to TRBJ1-5; possible D gene TRBD1, 5 bases. The ends were cut back, 4 bases at V and 6 bases at J, with 10 bases in the middle. Germline CDR1 SEHNR, CDR2 FQNEAQ (reference sequence). The CDR3 runs 13 residues. CDR3 bases: TGTGCCAGCAGCTCGGGAGGGGCTCAGCCCCAGCATTTT. Its protein product is CASSSGGAQPQHF.

The rearrangement links TRBV9 to TRBJ2-5; D ambiguous. CDR1 and CDR2 (germline): SGDLS, YYNGEE. Trimming left V 0 bases short and J 5 bases short, with 14 bases between. This CDR3 is built from 15 residues. CDR3 DNA: TGTGCCAGCAGCGTAGTGGGTTATCAAGGGGAGACCCAGTACTTC. Its translation is CASSVVGYQGETQYF. The variable domain in full, completed from reference TRBV9 and TRBJ2-5, reads DSGVTQTPKHLITATGQRVTLRCSPRSGDLSVYWYQQSLDQGLQFLIQYYNGEERAKGNILERFSAQQFPDLHSELNLSSLELGDSALYFCASSVVGYQGETQYFGPGTRLLVL.

To note about this clone: Other nucleotide sequences in the sample specify the same CDR3. This chain links TRBV2 with TRBJ2-5; D remains unclear. The germline V and J ends were trimmed by 3 bases and 4 bases, with 6 bases remaining between them. This CDR3 has 12 residues. Germline-derived CDR1 and CDR2 are SNHLY and FYNNEI. The CDR3 spells CASSEFGETQYF. CDR3 bases: TGTGCCAGCAGTGAGTTCGGAGAGACCCAGTACTTC.

The chain combines TRBV6-1 with TRBJ1-2; D perhaps matches TRBD1 (6 bases). Germline assignment: CDR1 MNHNS and CDR2 SASEGT. V dropped 0 bases and J dropped 8 bases, with 16 bases sitting between them. The CDR3 has 15 residues. CDR3 sequence (DNA): TGTGCCAGCAGTGAAGCGCGTCAGGGGCCGGGCGGCTACACCTTC. Its translation is CASSEARQGPGGYTF.

V usage is TRBV6-1 and J usage is TRBJ2-3; a possible D gene is TRBD2 (5 bases). The CDR3 has 16 residues. The germline gives CDR1 MNHNS, CDR2 SASEGT. The germline V and J ends were trimmed by 3 bases and 5 bases, with 18 bases remaining between them. The CDR3 is CASSESLGSSGDTQYF. The CDR3 bases are TGTGCCAGCAGTGAGTCCCTCGGGTCCAGCGGAGATACGCAGTATTTT.

V usage is TRBV6-5 and J usage is TRBJ2-2; 9 bases align to TRBD1. The CDR3 totals 14 residues. V shed 4 bases, J shed 8 bases, and the junction held 5 bases outside the gene matches. Germline V gene data show CDR1 as MNHEY and CDR2 as SVGAGI. CDR3: CASSSTGGVGELFF. DNA of the CDR3: TGTGCCAGCAGTTCAACAGGGGGCGTGGGGGAGCTGTTTTTT.

The chain combines TRBV12-1 with TRBJ2-5; TRBD1 is the table's D call, not checked against the DNA. TRBV12-1 is given as a pseudogene. The CDR3 loop spans 14 amino acids. The CDR3: CASSGQGASETQYF. For the CDR3, the DNA is TGTGCCAGCAGCGGACAGGGGGCCTCCGAGACCCAGTACTTC.

This CDR3 reads CASRPPAWSYEQYF. The DNA of the CDR3 is TGTGCCAGCCGACCCCCCGCCTGGTCCTACGAGCAGTACTTC. The V and J genes are TRBV2 and TRBJ2-7; D uncertain. The CDR3 is 14 amino acids. Deletions cut 8 bases from V and 1 base from J, with 15 bases between. CDR1 is SNHLY and CDR2 is FYNNEI in the germline V gene.

The gene calls are TRBV6-5 and TRBJ2-5; unclear D gene. Deletions cut 5 bases from V and 6 bases from J, with 10 bases between. CDR1 and CDR2 from the germline V gene are MNHEY and SVGAGI. This CDR3 is built from 12 residues. This CDR3 reads CASSQQRKTQYF. As DNA, the CDR3 is TGTGCCAGCAGTCAGCAGAGGAAGACCCAGTACTTC.

The rearrangement uses TRBV6-1 and TRBJ1-2; D is undetermined. V lost 0 bases to trimming and J lost 5 bases, with 4 bases between them. CDR3 length: 12 residues. CDR1 and CDR2 from the germline V gene are MNHNS and SASEGT. The DNA of the CDR3 is TGTGCCAGCAGTGAAGCTCGGTATGGCTACACCTTC. It yields the protein CASSEARYGYTF.

The J gene is TRBJ1-3, the V gene TRBV7-9, with no clear D. Germline-derived CDR1 and CDR2 are SEHNR and FQNEAQ (reference sequence). Trimming took off 0 bases at V and 0 bases at J, with 9 bases between the two ends. This CDR3 has 16 amino acids. The CDR3 region is CASSLARGTSGNTIYF. CDR3 in DNA: TGTGCCAGCAGCTTAGCGCGGGGAACCTCTGGAAACACCATATATTTT.

The chain recombines TRBV5-6 with TRBJ1-4; D might be TRBD1 (6 bases). The CDR3 spans 13 residues. Germline CDR1 SGHDT, CDR2 YYEEEE. The germline V and J ends were trimmed by 4 bases and 8 bases, with 12 bases remaining between them. CDR3 sequence (DNA): TGTGCCAGCAGCATCGGGACACTCGAAAAACTGTTTTTT. Protein sequence: CASSIGTLEKLFF.

This chain links TRBV7-9 with TRBJ1-2; D unresolved. The germline V gene encodes CDR1 SEHNR and CDR2 FQNEAQ (reference sequence). The CDR3 has 15 amino acids. V gave up 1 base and J gave up 5 bases, with 14 bases separating them. CDR3 in amino acids: CASSLDSIAEYGYTF. CDR3 in DNA: TGTGCCAGCAGCTTAGATAGTATTGCGGAGTATGGCTACACCTTC.